These 27 T cell receptor beta chains originate from one sample sequenced in a study of T cell responses to AZD1222 COVID-19 vaccine. Produced via immunoSEQ multiplex PCR; TCRdb's table is partial and in-frame only. The table includes about 180,000 clones, about 86% detected once. This sample comprised peripheral blood, obtained on day 0 of AZD1222 vaccination. The origin of the receptors is an adult in good health.

The chain uses TRBV11-1 and TRBJ2-5; 9 bases agree with TRBD2. Germline V gene sequence: CDR1 SGHAT, CDR2 FQDESV (reference sequence). V lost 1 base and J lost 4; bases outside the gene matches: 4. This CDR3 contains 15 residues. CDR3 loop: CASSLVRGGPETQYF. In DNA form, the CDR3 reads TGTGCCAGCAGCTTAGTGCGGGGGGGCCCAGAGACCCAGTACTTC.

This rearrangement joins TRBV2 to TRBJ1-2, with D possibly matching TRBD1 (5 bases). Germline CDR1 is SNHLY and CDR2 is FYNNEI. The CDR3 has 13 amino acids. The ends were cut back, 3 bases at V and 5 bases at J, with 10 bases in the middle. The CDR3 loop reads CASSEGDLYGYTF. The CDR3, as DNA: TGTGCCAGCAGTGAGGGGGATCTTTATGGCTACACCTTC.

The J gene is TRBJ2-7, the V gene TRBV5-1; D remains ambiguous. V was cut by 6 bases and J by 0 bases, with 10 bases left in between. The CDR3 is made up of 13 amino acids. From germline, CDR1 is SGHRS and CDR2 YFSETQ. CDR3 coding DNA: TGCGCCAGCACCCTGAAGGGCTCCTACGAGCAGTACTTC. Protein product: CASTLKGSYEQYF.

The V and J genes are TRBV9 and TRBJ1-6; perhaps TRBD1 as D (6 bases). In germline, CDR1 is SGDLS, CDR2 YYNGEE. The CDR3 is made up of 15 amino acids. Trimming pared 3 bases from V and 10 bases from J, leaving 17 bases between. The CDR3 bases are TGTGCCAGCAGCGCCGGGGTGGGGGCGGGGTCACCCCTCCACTTT. Residues: CASSAGVGAGSPLHF. Complete variable domain (other parts from reference TRBV9 and TRBJ1-6): DSGVTQTPKHLITATGQRVTLRCSPRSGDLSVYWYQQSLDQGLQFLIQYYNGEERAKGNILERFSAQQFPDLHSELNLSSLELGDSALYFCASSAGVGAGSPLHFGNGTRLTVT.

The V and J genes are TRBV27 and TRBJ1-5, with D possibly being TRBD1 (5 bases). The V gene's germline CDR1 is MNHEY and CDR2 SMNVEV (reference sequence). V lost 8 bases, J lost 6 bases, and 11 bases lay in between. This CDR3 is built from 12 residues. DNA of the CDR3: TGTGCCAGCCGAAGGGGCGGTCAGCCCCAGCATTTT. This encodes CASRRGGQPQHF.

The chain carries TRBV6-1 and TRBJ1-3; D remains ambiguous. The CDR3 extends over 15 amino acids. V lost 0 bases, J lost 4 bases, and 10 bases lay in between. CDR1 is MNHNS, CDR2 SASEGT, per germline. The DNA for the CDR3 is TGTGCCAGCAGTGAAGCTTGGATAGGAGGAAACACCATATATTTT. This sequence encodes CASSEAWIGGNTIYF.

This clone appeared once. V is TRBV28 and J is TRBJ1-1; 12 positions match TRBD1. There are 19 residues in the CDR3. With 4 bases clipped from V and 1 base from J, the junction kept 13 bases outside the gene matches. Looked up from germline, CDR1 is MDHEN and CDR2 is SYDVKM. The CDR3 region is CASSSGQGALINTNTEAFF. Here the CDR3 DNA reads TGTGCCAGCAGTTCGGGACAGGGGGCGCTGATTAATACGAACACTGAAGCTTTCTTT.

This clone was counted between two and nine times. The chain recombines TRBV27 with TRBJ2-3; a possible D gene is TRBD2 (5 bases). The CDR3 consists of 13 residues. V lost 10 bases and J lost 6, with 17 bases in between. Germline values: CDR1 MNHEY, CDR2 SMNVEV (reference sequence). The CDR3: CAKPQTGGDTQYF. CDR3 nucleotides: TGTGCCAAACCCCAGACGGGCGGGGATACGCAGTATTTT.

The V and J genes are TRBV29-1 and TRBJ1-1; TRBD1 is a possible D gene (6 bases). There are 11 residues in the CDR3. Trimming removed 7 bases at V and 1 base at J, with 7 bases between. CDR1 and CDR2 from the germline V gene are SQVTM and ANQGSEA. CDR3 sequence reads: CSEGGNTEAFF. The CDR3, as DNA: TGCAGCGAGGGGGGGAACACTGAAGCTTTCTTT.

The chain has TRBV18 and TRBJ2-7, with 7 nucleotides matching TRBD1. The CDR3 consists of 14 residues. V lost 5 bases, J lost 2 bases, and 6 bases stayed unmatched. The germline V gene has CDR1 KGHSH and CDR2 LQKENI. The chain's CDR3 is CASSTSTGTYEQYF. The CDR3 DNA reads as TGTGCCAGCTCAACGTCGACAGGGACCTACGAGCAGTACTTC.

This rearrangement joins TRBV6-6 to TRBJ2-5; D is unclear. Germline values: CDR1 MNHNY, CDR2 SVGAGI (reference sequence). This CDR3 has 14 amino acids. V lost 0 bases to trimming and J lost 0 bases, with 5 bases between them. CDR3 in amino acids: CASSYSSHQETQYF. The CDR3 DNA follows: TGTGCCAGCAGTTACTCGAGCCACCAAGAGACCCAGTACTTC.

The chain is built from TRBV27 and TRBJ2-6; no clear D gene. The CDR3 consists of 12 residues. The germline V gene encodes CDR1 MNHEY and CDR2 SMNVEV (reference sequence). V dropped 6 bases and J dropped 2 bases, with 2 bases sitting between them. The CDR3 spells CASRAGANVLTF. The CDR3 nucleotides read TGTGCCAGCAGAGCTGGGGCCAACGTCCTGACTTTC.

V is TRBV19 and J is TRBJ2-5, with D uncertain. The CDR3 extends over 13 amino acids. The germline V gene encodes CDR1 LNHDA and CDR2 SQIVND (reference sequence). Trimming took off 3 bases at V and 7 bases at J, with 12 bases between the two ends. CDR3 residues: CASSITQDGTQYF. In DNA, the CDR3 is TGTGCCAGTAGTATTACTCAGGACGGGACCCAGTACTTC. The full variable domain, its missing parts supplied by reference TRBV19 and TRBJ2-5, is DGGITQSPKYLFRKEGQNVTLSCEQNLNHDAMYWYRQDPGQGLRLIYYSQIVNDFQKGDIAEGYSVSREKKESFPLTVTSAQKNPTAFYLCASSITQDGTQYFGPGTRLLVL.

The genes are TRBV6-1 and TRBJ2-7; D is undetermined. The V gene's germline CDR1 is MNHNS and CDR2 SASEGT. The V end lost 0 bases, the J end lost 2 bases, and 8 bases lay between the germline ends. This CDR3 has 14 amino acids. CDR3 in amino acids: CASSEALETYEQYF. In DNA form, the CDR3 reads TGTGCCAGCAGTGAAGCGCTAGAAACCTACGAGCAGTACTTC.

The chain joins TRBV7-8 to TRBJ1-3, with TRBD1 matching 7 bases. This CDR3 is built from 20 residues. Germline-derived CDR1 and CDR2 are SGHVS and FQNEAQ. V was pared by 5 bases and J by 0 bases, with 19 bases of the junction left unmatched. CDR3 bases: TGTGCCAGCAGCAGAGACGGACAGGCCCTTACCGGGAACTCTGGAAACACCATATATTTT. It specifies CASSRDGQALTGNSGNTIYF. Complete variable domain (other parts from reference TRBV7-8 and TRBJ1-3): GAGVSQSPRYKVAKRGQDVALRCDPISGHVSLFWYQQALGQGPEFLTYFQNEAQLDKSGLPSDRFFAERPEGSVSTLKIQRTQQEDSAVYLCASSRDGQALTGNSGNTIYFGEGSWLTVV.

The chain carries TRBV9 and TRBJ1-6, with 8 bases that match TRBD1. V shed 7 bases, J shed 7 bases, and the junction held 10 bases outside the gene matches. Germline V gene data show CDR1 as SGDLS and CDR2 as YYNGEE. The CDR3 spans 15 residues. This CDR3 reads CASAAHGQGNSPLHF. The CDR3 DNA sequence: TGTGCCAGCGCAGCCCACGGACAGGGAAATTCACCCCTCCACTTT. Filled out from reference TRBV9 and TRBJ1-6, the complete variable domain reads DSGVTQTPKHLITATGQRVTLRCSPRSGDLSVYWYQQSLDQGLQFLIQYYNGEERAKGNILERFSAQQFPDLHSELNLSSLELGDSALYFCASAAHGQGNSPLHFGNGTRLTVT.

The chain couples TRBV5-5 to TRBJ2-1, with D possibly being TRBD2 (6 bases). The CDR3 sequence is 16 residues long. Germline values: CDR1 SGHKS, CDR2 YYEKEE (reference sequence). The V end lost 3 bases, the J end lost 2 bases, and 15 bases lay between the germline ends. Here the CDR3 DNA reads TGTGCCAGCAGCTGGGACGGCTGGGGGGCCTACAATGAGCAGTTCTTC. Amino acid sequence: CASSWDGWGAYNEQFF.

The rearrangement links TRBV21-1 to TRBJ1-4. TRBV21-1 is described as a pseudogene. The CDR3 contains 20 residues. The CDR3 DNA reads as TGTGCCAGCAGCAAGGGGAGACCAGTAACCAGGCTTGCAACTAATGAAAAACTGTTTTTT. This sequence encodes CASSKGRPVTRLATNEKLFF.

V usage is TRBV5-1 and J usage is TRBJ1-6, with 11 bases fitting TRBD1. Losses at the gene ends were 4 bases for V and 8 bases for J; bases not matched to a gene: 2. CDR1 SGHRS and CDR2 YFSETQ come from the germline V gene. This CDR3 region has 14 residues. The CDR3 nucleotides are TGCGCCAGCAGCCGGGACAGGGGGTATTCACCCCTCCACTTT. It yields the protein CASSRDRGYSPLHF.

The rearrangement links TRBV2 to TRBJ2-2, with D unclear. Trimming removed 7 bases at V and 0 bases at J, with 9 bases between. Germline CDR1 reads SNHLY; CDR2 reads FYNNEI. The CDR3 extends over 14 amino acids. The CDR3 nucleotides read TGTGCCAGCATAGGGCAAACGAACACCGGGGAGCTGTTTTTT. Amino acids: CASIGQTNTGELFF. Full variable domain (missing parts from reference TRBV2 and TRBJ2-2): EPEVTQTPSHQVTQMGQEVILRCVPISNHLYFYWYRQILGQKVEFLVSFYNNEISEKSEIFDDQFSVERPDGSNFTLKIRSTKLEDSAMYFCASIGQTNTGELFFGEGSRLTVL.

This clone was recorded a few times. Other DNA sequences within the sample encode an identical CDR3. The rearrangement uses TRBV2 and TRBJ1-3; D gene ambiguous. Germline V gene lookup returns CDR1 SNHLY and CDR2 FYNNEI. Trimming shortened V by 3 bases and J by 4 bases, and 10 bases separated the two germline ends. The CDR3 runs to 14 residues. CDR3 protein: CASSEGVPGNTIYF. CDR3 DNA: TGTGCCAGCAGTGAGGGAGTCCCGGGAAACACCATATATTTT.

The rearrangement links TRBV6-5 to TRBJ1-2; no clear D gene. The V gene lost 2 bases and the J gene lost 5 bases, with 9 bases spanning the gap. Per the germline V gene, CDR1 is MNHEY and CDR2 is SVGAGI. This CDR3 has 13 residues. The CDR3 DNA is TGTGCCAGCAGTTACGGTCTGACTTATGGCTACACCTTC. This gives the protein CASSYGLTYGYTF.

This sequence joins TRBV28 and TRBJ1-4; weak D call: TRBD1 (5 bases). CDR1 and CDR2 (germline): MDHEN, SYDVKM. V was cut by 3 bases and J by 0 bases, with 8 bases left in between. The CDR3 is made up of 15 amino acids. CDR3 bases: TGTGCCAGCAGTTTGGGGACGGCAACTAATGAAAAACTGTTTTTT. This gives the protein CASSLGTATNEKLFF.

The CDR3 nucleotides are TGTGCCAGCAGCCCAACAGCGGCTAGCGGGGTGTTTAGTCAAAACATTCAGTACTTC. It is translated as CASSPTAASGVFSQNIQYF. V and J are TRBV7-6 and TRBJ2-4, with TRBD2 identical over 9 bases. Per germline, CDR1 SGHVS and CDR2 FNYEAQ. The V segment lost 5 bases and the J segment 5 bases; nucleotides outside the gene matches: 19. The CDR3 has 19 amino acids. Full variable domain (rest looked up from reference TRBV7-6 and TRBJ2-4): GAGVSQSPRYKVTKRGQDVALRCDPISGHVSLYWYRQALGQGPEFLTYFNYEAQQDKSGLPNDRFSAERPEGSISTLTIQRTEQRDSAMYRCASSPTAASGVFSQNIQYFGAGTRLSVL.

This chain uses TRBV2 with TRBJ1-4; 10 nucleotides align to TRBD1. CDR1 and CDR2 from the germline V gene are SNHLY and FYNNEI. The CDR3 has 13 amino acids. Trimming took 6 bases from V and 10 from J; bases not matched to a gene: 5. The CDR3 protein is CASSGQGVGKLFF. The CDR3 DNA is TGTGCCAGCAGCGGACAGGGGGTAGGAAAACTGTTTTTT.

V gene TRBV11-2 combines with J gene TRBJ2-1; 9 bases are shared with TRBD1. The CDR3 length is 14 residues. CDR1 SGHAT and CDR2 FQNNGV come from the germline V gene. The V segment lost 7 bases and the J segment 5 bases; nucleotides outside the gene matches: 6. The CDR3 bases are TGTGCCAGCAAGACAGGGGGTATTCACAATGAGCAGTTCTTC. This translates into CASKTGGIHNEQFF.

This clone appeared once. The chain employs TRBV7-3 and TRBJ2-6; tentatively, D is TRBD1 (6 bases). The CDR3 has 15 amino acids. Germline lookup yields CDR1 SGHTA and CDR2 FQGTGA. Trimming took 5 bases from V and 1 from J, leaving 9 bases between them. CDR3 nucleotide sequence: TGTGCCAGCAGCGTACAGGGTTCTGGGGCCAACGTCCTGACTTTC. Its translation is CASSVQGSGANVLTF.